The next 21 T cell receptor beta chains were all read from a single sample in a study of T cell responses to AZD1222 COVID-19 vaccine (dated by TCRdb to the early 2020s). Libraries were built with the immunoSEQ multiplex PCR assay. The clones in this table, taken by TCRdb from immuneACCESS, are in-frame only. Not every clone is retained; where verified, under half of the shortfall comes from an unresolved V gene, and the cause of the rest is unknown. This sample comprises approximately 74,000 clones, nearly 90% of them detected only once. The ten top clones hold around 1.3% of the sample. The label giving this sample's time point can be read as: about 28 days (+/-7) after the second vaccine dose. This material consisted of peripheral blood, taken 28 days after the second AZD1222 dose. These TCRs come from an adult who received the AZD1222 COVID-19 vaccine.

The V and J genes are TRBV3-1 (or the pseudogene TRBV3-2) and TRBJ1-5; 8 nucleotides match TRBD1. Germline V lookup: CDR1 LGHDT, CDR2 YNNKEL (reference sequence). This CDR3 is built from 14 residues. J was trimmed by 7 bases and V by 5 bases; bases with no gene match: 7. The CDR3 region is CASSFGQGGQPQHF. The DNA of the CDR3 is TGTGCCAGCAGCTTCGGACAGGGAGGGCAGCCCCAGCATTTT.

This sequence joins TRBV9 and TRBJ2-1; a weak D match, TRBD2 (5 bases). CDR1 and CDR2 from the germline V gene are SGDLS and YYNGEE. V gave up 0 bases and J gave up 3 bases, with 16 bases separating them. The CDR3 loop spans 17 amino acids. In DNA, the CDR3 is TGTGCCAGCAGCGTAGAACTTCCGGGATCTTACTACAATGAGCAGTTCTTC. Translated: CASSVELPGSYYNEQFF.

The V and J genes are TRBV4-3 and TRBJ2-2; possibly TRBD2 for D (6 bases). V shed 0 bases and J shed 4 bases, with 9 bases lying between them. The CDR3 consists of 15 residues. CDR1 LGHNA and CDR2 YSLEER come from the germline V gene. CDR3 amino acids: CASSQDGGSTGELFF. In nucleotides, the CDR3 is TGCGCCAGCAGCCAAGATGGGGGGAGCACCGGGGAGCTGTTTTTT.

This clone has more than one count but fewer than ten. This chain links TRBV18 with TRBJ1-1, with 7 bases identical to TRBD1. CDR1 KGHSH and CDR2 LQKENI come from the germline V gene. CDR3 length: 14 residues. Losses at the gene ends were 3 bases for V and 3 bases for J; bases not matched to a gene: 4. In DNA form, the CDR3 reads TGTGCCAGCTCACCGATTCAGGGGGACACTGAAGCTTTCTTT. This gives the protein CASSPIQGDTEAFF.

As DNA, the CDR3 is TGCAGCGTTGAGGGGGCAGGCACTGAAGCTTTCTTT. Protein sequence: CSVEGAGTEAFF. The J gene is TRBJ1-1, the V gene TRBV29-1; D might be TRBD1 (6 bases). Germline CDR1 is SQVTM and CDR2 is ANQGSEA. The length of the CDR3 is 12 residues. The V and J ends lost 3 bases and 4 bases respectively, with 9 bases between them.

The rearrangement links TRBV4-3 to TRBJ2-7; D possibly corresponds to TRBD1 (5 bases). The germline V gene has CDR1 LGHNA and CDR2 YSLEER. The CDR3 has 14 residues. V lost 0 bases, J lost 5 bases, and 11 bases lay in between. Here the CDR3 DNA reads TGCGCCAGCAGCCAAGAATACCAGGGTAACGAGCAGTACTTC. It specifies CASSQEYQGNEQYF.

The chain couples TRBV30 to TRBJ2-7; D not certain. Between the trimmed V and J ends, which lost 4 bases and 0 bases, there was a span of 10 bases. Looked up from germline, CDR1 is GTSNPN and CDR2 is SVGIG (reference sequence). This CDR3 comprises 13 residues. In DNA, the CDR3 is TGTGCCTGGAATTACGTTCGCTCCTACGAGCAGTACTTC. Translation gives CAWNYVRSYEQYF.

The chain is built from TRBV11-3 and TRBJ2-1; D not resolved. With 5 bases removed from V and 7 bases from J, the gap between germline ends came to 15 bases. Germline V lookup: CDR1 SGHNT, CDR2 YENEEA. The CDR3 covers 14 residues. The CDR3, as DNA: TGTGCCAGCAGCCCTTCCTCCGGCTGGAATGAGCAGTTCTTC. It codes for CASSPSSGWNEQFF.

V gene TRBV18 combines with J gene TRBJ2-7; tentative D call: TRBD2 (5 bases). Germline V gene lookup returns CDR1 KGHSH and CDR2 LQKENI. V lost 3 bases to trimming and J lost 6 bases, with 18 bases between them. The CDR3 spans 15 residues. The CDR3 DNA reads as TGTGCCAGCTCACCGAATAACGACTACTGGGTCGAGCAGTACTTC. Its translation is CASSPNNDYWVEQYF.

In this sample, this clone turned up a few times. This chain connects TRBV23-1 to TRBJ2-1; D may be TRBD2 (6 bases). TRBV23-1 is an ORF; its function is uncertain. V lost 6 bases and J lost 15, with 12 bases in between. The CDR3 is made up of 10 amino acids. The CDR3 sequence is CASSRGGRFF. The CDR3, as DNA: TGCGCCAGCAGCCGAGGAGGGCGGTTCTTC.

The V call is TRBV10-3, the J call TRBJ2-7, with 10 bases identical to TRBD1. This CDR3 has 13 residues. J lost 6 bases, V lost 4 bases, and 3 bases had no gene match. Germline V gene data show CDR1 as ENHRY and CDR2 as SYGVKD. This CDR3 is CAISAGQGIEQYF. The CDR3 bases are TGTGCCATCAGTGCGGGACAGGGGATCGAGCAGTACTTC.

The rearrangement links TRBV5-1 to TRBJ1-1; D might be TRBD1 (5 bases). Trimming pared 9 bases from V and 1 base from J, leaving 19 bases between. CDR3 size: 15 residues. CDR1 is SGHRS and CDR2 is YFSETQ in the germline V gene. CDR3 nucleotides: TGCGCCACCGCCCTCACAGGTCGGGAGAACACTGAAGCTTTCTTT. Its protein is CATALTGRENTEAFF.

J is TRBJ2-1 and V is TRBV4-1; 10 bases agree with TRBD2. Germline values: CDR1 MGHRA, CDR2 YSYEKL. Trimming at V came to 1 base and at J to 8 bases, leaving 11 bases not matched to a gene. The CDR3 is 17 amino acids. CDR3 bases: TGCGCCAGCAGCCAAGCGAACCTAGCGGGAGCTATCTATGAGCAGTTCTTC. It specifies CASSQANLAGAIYEQFF.

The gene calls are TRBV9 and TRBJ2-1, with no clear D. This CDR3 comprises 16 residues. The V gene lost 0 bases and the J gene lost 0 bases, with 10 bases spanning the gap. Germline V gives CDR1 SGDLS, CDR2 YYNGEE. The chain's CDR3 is CASSVGADSSYNEQFF. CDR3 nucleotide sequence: TGTGCCAGCAGCGTAGGGGCAGATAGCTCCTACAATGAGCAGTTCTTC.

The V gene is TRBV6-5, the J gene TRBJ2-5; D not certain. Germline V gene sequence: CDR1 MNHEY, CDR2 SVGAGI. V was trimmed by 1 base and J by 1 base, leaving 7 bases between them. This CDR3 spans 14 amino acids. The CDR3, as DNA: TGTGCCAGCAGTTACTTGCGGTCCCAAGAGACCCAGTACTTC. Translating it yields CASSYLRSQETQYF.

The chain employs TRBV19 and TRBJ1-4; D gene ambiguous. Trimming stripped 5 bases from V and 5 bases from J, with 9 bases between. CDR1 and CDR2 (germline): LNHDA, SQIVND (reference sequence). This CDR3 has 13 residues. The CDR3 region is CASSLQRNEKLFF. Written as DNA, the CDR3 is TGTGCCAGTAGTTTGCAGCGGAATGAAAAACTGTTTTTT. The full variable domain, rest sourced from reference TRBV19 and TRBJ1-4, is DGGITQSPKYLFRKEGQNVTLSCEQNLNHDAMYWYRQDPGQGLRLIYYSQIVNDFQKGDIAEGYSVSREKKESFPLTVTSAQKNPTAFYLCASSLQRNEKLFFGSGTQLSVL.

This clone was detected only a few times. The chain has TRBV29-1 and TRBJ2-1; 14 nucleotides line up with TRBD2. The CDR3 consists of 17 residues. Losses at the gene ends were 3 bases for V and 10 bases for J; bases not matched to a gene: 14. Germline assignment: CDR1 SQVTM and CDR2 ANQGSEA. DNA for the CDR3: TGCAGCGTTGATGCAGGGGTTGGGACTAGCGGGAGCGACGAGCAGTTCTTC. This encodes CSVDAGVGTSGSDEQFF.

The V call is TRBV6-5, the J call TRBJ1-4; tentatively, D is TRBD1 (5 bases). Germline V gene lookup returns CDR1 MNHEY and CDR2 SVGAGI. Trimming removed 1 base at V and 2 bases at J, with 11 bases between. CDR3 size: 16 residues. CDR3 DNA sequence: TGTGCCAGCAGTTACTTCCGTGGGGGGACTAATGAAAAACTGTTTTTT. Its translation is CASSYFRGGTNEKLFF.

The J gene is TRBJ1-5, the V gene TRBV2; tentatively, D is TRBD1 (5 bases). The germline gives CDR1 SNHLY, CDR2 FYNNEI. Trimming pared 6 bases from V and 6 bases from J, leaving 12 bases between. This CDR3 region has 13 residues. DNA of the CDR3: TGTGCCAGCAGGGGGGTGGTGGCTCAGCCCCAGCATTTT. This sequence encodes CASRGVVAQPQHF.

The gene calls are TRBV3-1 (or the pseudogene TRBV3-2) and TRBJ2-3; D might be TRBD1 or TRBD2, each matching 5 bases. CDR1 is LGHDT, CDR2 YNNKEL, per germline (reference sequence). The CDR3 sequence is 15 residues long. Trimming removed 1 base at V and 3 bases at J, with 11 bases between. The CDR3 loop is CASSQVWGNTDTQYF. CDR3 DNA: TGTGCCAGCAGCCAAGTCTGGGGGAATACAGATACGCAGTATTTT.

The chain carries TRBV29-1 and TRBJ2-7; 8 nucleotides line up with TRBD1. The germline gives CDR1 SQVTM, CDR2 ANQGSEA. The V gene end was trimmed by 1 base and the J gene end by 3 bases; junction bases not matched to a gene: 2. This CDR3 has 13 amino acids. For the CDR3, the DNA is TGCAGCGTTGAAGCCGGACAGGGCTACGAGCAGTACTTC. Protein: CSVEAGQGYEQYF.